Presented here are 8 T cell receptor beta chains from one specimen sequenced in a study of T cells after yellow fever vaccination. TCRdb recomputed calls from the 5' RACE reads with MiXCR, one row per CDR3 protein. The sample holds about 220,000 distinct CDR3 sequences, under 3.5% seen once. The material sequenced was CD4+ T cells sorted from PBMCs, taken 10 days after the yellow fever booster vaccination. Receptor source: a man between 18 and 29 years old who received the YFV17D yellow fever vaccine.

This clonotype has more than one count but fewer than ten. The chain is built from TRBV7-2 and TRBJ1-2; D is uncertain. V lost 1 base, J lost 5 bases, and 5 bases lay in between. The CDR3 loop spans 12 amino acids. CDR1 is SGHTA and CDR2 is FQGNSA in the germline V gene. CDR3 in DNA: TGTGCCAGCAGCTTAGTACTTTATGGCTACACCTTC. This translates into CASSLVLYGYTF.

This clonotype was seen more than once but under ten times. The genes are TRBV7-2 and TRBJ1-1, with D perhaps matching TRBD1 (5 bases). The CDR3 contains 15 residues. Germline V gene data show CDR1 as SGHTA and CDR2 as FQGNSA. Trimming removed 0 bases from V and 6 bases from J, with 14 bases in between. CDR3 amino acids: CASSLARQGESEAFF. CDR3 nucleotides: TGTGCCAGCAGCTTAGCGCGCCAAGGGGAGTCTGAAGCTTTCTTT.

This clonotype occurred a few times. The chain is built from TRBV6-1 and TRBJ2-7; no clear D. This CDR3 has 13 residues. CDR1 and CDR2 (germline): MNHNS, SASEGT. V gave up 2 bases and J gave up 4 bases, with 9 bases separating them. The CDR3 nucleotides read TGTGCCAGCAGTGAAACGGACGTTTACGAGCAGTACTTC. Protein product: CASSETDVYEQYF.

In this sample, this clonotype turned up a few times. The chain uses TRBV18 and TRBJ2-5, with D maybe TRBD1 (5 bases). There are 14 residues in the CDR3. Germline values: CDR1 KGHSH, CDR2 LQKENI. The V end lost 5 bases, the J end lost 3 bases, and 13 bases lay between the germline ends. The CDR3 reads CASSDTQGEETQYF. In DNA form, the CDR3 reads TGTGCCAGCTCAGACACTCAGGGTGAAGAGACCCAGTACTTC.

This clonotype occurred many times. The V call is TRBV7-2, the J call TRBJ2-3; TRBD2 agrees at 8 bases. Germline values: CDR1 SGHTA, CDR2 FQGNSA. Germline trimming cut 5 bases from V and 6 bases from J; bases unmatched to any gene: 4. The CDR3 covers 13 residues. CDR3 DNA sequence: TGTGCCAGCAGCCTAGGGACTAGGGATACGCAGTATTTT. Translation: CASSLGTRDTQYF.

The table lists this clonotype with many counts. The rearrangement links TRBV7-9 to TRBJ2-5; D may be TRBD1 (6 bases). Trimming took 2 bases from V and 2 from J, leaving 12 bases between them. There are 15 residues in the CDR3. The germline gives CDR1 SEHNR, CDR2 FQNEAQ (reference sequence). As DNA, the CDR3 is TGTGCCAGCAGCTTAACCTCCACAGGGCAAGAGACCCAGTACTTC. It specifies CASSLTSTGQETQYF.

The chain uses TRBV4-3 and TRBJ2-7; D is possibly TRBD1 or TRBD2 (8 bases each). From germline, CDR1 is LGHNA and CDR2 YSLEER. The germline V and J ends were trimmed by 4 bases and 2 bases, with 18 bases remaining between them. The CDR3 runs 16 residues. CDR3 sequence: CASSLQRGTGTYEQYF. The CDR3 coding sequence is TGCGCCAGCAGCCTCCAGCGGGGGACAGGAACCTACGAGCAGTACTTC.

This clonotype appeared many times. The rearrangement links TRBV2 to TRBJ2-7; perhaps TRBD1 as D (6 bases). This CDR3 has 13 amino acids. The germline V and J ends were trimmed by 6 bases and 5 bases, with 14 bases remaining between them. From germline, CDR1 is SNHLY and CDR2 FYNNEI. CDR3 coding DNA: TGTGCCAGCAGCCCACAGGGAACCCACGAGCAGTACTTC. Translated, it gives CASSPQGTHEQYF.